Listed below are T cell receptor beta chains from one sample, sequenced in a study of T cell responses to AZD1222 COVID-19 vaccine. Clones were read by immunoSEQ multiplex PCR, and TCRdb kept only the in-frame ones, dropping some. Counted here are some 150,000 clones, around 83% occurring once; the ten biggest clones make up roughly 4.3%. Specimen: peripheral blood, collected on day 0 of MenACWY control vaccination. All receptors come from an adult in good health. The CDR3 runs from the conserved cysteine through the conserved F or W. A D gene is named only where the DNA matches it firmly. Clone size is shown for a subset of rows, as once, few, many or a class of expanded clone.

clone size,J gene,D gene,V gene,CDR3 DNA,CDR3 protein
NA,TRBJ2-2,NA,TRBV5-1,TGCGCCAGCAGCTTGCAGTTAGAGGCCGGAGAGCTGTTTTTT,CASSLQLEAGELFF
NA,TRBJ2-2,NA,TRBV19,TGTGCCAGTACCCTCTGGGGCAGGGTTTCCACCGGGGAGCTGTTTTTT,CASTLWGRVSTGELFF
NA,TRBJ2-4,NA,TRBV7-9,TGTGCCAGCAGCTTTCGTTCCGCCCCGGACATTCAGTACTTC,CASSFRSAPDIQYF
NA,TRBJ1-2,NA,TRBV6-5,TGTGCCAGCAGTTTGCTTGAATCTGGGGAGGGAGGTGGCTACACCTTC,CASSLLESGEGGGYTF
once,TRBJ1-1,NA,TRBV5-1,TGCGCCAGCAGTTCGCAGACATTTAACACTGAAGCTTTCTTT,CASSSQTFNTEAFF
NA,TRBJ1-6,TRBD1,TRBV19,TGTGCCAGTAGTGGACAGGGGAATTCACCCCTCCACTTT,CASSGQGNSPLHF
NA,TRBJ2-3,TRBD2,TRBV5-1,TGCGCCAGCAGCTTGGGACTAGCGGGGTCAGATACGCAGTATTTT,CASSLGLAGSDTQYF
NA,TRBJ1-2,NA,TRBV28,TGTGCCAGCAGCGCATCCCTTGAAGGCTACACCTTC,CASSASLEGYTF
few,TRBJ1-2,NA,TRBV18,TGTGCCAGCTCACCGGGCGGGCACTATGGCTACACCTTC,CASSPGGHYGYTF
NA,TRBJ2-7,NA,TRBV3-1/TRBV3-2,TGTGCCAGCAGCCCAGGCCCGCAGGCCTCCTACGAGCAGTACTTC,CASSPGPQASYEQYF
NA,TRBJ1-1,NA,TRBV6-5,TGTGCCAGCAGTTACCTCGGACAGCTGAACACTGAAGCTTTCTTT,CASSYLGQLNTEAFF
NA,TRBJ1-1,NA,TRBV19,TGTGCCAGTAGTTTCCGACAGATCCCTTACACTGAAGCTTTCTTT,CASSFRQIPYTEAFF
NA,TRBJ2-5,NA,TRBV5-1,TGCGCCAGCAGCTTCGCGGAAGAGACCCAGTACTTC,CASSFAEETQYF
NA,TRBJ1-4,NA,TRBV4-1,TGCGCCAGCAGCCAAGAAATGGCAACTAATGAAAAACTGTTTTTT,CASSQEMATNEKLFF
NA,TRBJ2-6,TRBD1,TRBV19,TGTGCCAGTAGCCGGACAGGAGCCTCTGGGGCCAACGTCCTGACTTTC,CASSRTGASGANVLTF
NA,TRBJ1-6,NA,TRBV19,TGTGCCAGTAGGCAGTGGCAGGGCCGAAGAGGGGGAGATTCACCCCTCCACTTT,CASRQWQGRRGGDSPLHF
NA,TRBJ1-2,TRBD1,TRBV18,TGTGCCAGCTCACCTCGACAGGGGGCGGAGAATGGCTACACCTTC,CASSPRQGAENGYTF
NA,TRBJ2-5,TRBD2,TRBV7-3,TGTGCCAGCAGCTTAGGCGGGGGGGACCTAGAGACCCAGTACTTC,CASSLGGGDLETQYF
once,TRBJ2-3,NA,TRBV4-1,TGCGCCAGCAGCCAGGTTCACCCTCCTGCGGATACGCAGTATTTT,CASSQVHPPADTQYF
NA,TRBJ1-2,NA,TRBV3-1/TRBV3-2,TGTGCCAGCAGCCATGGACTACACTATGGCTACACCTTC,CASSHGLHYGYTF
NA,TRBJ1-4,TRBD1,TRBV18,TGTGCCAGCTCCCAGAATCCGGGACAGGGGATGAAACTGTTTTTT,CASSQNPGQGMKLFF
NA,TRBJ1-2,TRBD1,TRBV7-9,TGTGCCAGCAGCTCGGTGGGACAGGGGAACTATGGCTACACCTTC,CASSSVGQGNYGYTF
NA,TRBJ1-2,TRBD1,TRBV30,TGTGCCTTGTCCCGGGACAGGGCAACTAACTATGGCTACACCTTC,CALSRDRATNYGYTF
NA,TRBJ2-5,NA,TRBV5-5,TGTGCCAGCAGCTTACAGGGTCGGGAGACCCAGTACTTC,CASSLQGRETQYF
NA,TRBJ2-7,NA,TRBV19,TGTGCCAGTAGTATAGGGTCTACAGCCCACTACGAGCAGTACTTC,CASSIGSTAHYEQYF
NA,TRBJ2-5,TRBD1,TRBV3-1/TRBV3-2,TGTGCCAGCAGCCAAGATGCCGGACAGGGGGGGACCCAGTACTTC,CASSQDAGQGGTQYF
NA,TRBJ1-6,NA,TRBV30,TGTGCCTGGAGTGTAAACTTAGGGAACACCCATAATTCACCCCTCCACTTT,CAWSVNLGNTHNSPLHF
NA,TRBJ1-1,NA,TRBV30,TGTGCCTGGATATCGCGGACTGAAGCTTTCTTT,CAWISRTEAFF
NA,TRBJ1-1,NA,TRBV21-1,TGTGCCAGCAGCCTATGGACAGCGCTGAACACTGAAGCTTTCTTT,CASSLWTALNTEAFF
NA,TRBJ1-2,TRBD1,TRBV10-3,TGTGCCATCAGAGGGGACAGGGGAAGCTATGGCTACACCTTC,CAIRGDRGSYGYTF
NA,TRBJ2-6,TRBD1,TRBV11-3,TGTGCCAGCAGCATCGGGACAGGATCCTCTGGGGCCAACGTCCTGACTTTC,CASSIGTGSSGANVLTF
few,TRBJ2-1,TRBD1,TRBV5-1,TGCGCCAGCAGCTTTCTCACCGGACAGGGGGGAGATGAGCAGTTCTTC,CASSFLTGQGGDEQFF
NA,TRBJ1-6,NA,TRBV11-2,TGTGCCAGCAGCATACAGGGAAAGAATTCACCCCTCCACTTT,CASSIQGKNSPLHF
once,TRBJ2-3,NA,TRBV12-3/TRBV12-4,TGTGCCAGCAGTTTAAGGTCAGATACGCAGTATTTT,CASSLRSDTQYF
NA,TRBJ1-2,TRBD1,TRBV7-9,TGTGCCAGCAGCTTAATCGGACAGGGGCCTGGCTACACCTTC,CASSLIGQGPGYTF
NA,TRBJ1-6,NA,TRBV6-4,TGTGCCAGCAGTGTGAACAGTTTCTCTAATTCACCCCTCCACTTT,CASSVNSFSNSPLHF
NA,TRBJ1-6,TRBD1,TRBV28,TGTGCCAGCAGTTCCCTACCCGGGACAGGGGGCGCGTCTTATAATTCACCCCTCCACTTT,CASSSLPGTGGASYNSPLHF
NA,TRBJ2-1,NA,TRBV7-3,TGTGCCAGCAGCCCGCAGGGAAATGAGCAGTTCTTC,CASSPQGNEQFF
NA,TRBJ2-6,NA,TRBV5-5,TGTGCCAGCAGCTTGGCCCTCCGGAGCTCTGGGGCCAACGTCCTGACTTTC,CASSLALRSSGANVLTF
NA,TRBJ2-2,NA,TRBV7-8,TGTGCCAGCAGCTTGGCGGGCTCGGGGAACACCGGGGAGCTGTTTTTT,CASSLAGSGNTGELFF
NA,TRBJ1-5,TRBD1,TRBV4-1,TGCGCCAGCAGCTTAGGACAGGGGGAAGGTCAGCCCCAGCATTTT,CASSLGQGEGQPQHF
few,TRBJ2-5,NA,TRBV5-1,TGCGCCAGCAGCTTCCAGGGCTTCCAAGAGACCCAGTACTTC,CASSFQGFQETQYF
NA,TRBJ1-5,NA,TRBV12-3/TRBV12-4,TGTGCCAGCAGTCCCGAAGGGGGTCAGCCCCAGCATTTT,CASSPEGGQPQHF
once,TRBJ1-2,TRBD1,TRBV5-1,TGCGCCAGCAGCTTGGAAGCAGGGGGACCCTATGGCTACACCTTC,CASSLEAGGPYGYTF
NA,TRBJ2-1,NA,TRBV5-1,TGCGCCAGCAGCTTTGGGGGGGGCAGCCCCAATGAGCAGTTCTTC,CASSFGGGSPNEQFF
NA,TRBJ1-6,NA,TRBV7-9,TGTGCCAGCAGCCGGTTATTAGGACAGTATAATTCACCCCTCCACTTT,CASSRLLGQYNSPLHF
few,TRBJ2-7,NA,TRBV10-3,TGTGCCATCAGTGAGTCTAGGGGACTGACCTACGAGCAGTACTTC,CAISESRGLTYEQYF
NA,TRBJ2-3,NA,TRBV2,TGTGCCAGCAGGCGTAATATCAACCTAAGCACAGATACGCAGTATTTT,CASRRNINLSTDTQYF
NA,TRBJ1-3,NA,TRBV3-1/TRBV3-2,TGTGCCAGCAGCCAACGGTCCGCGGGGATCTCTGGAAACACCATATATTTT,CASSQRSAGISGNTIYF
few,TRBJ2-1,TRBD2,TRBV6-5,TGTGCCAGCAGTTACGGACTAGCGGGGGGCTACAATGAGCAGTTCTTC,CASSYGLAGGYNEQFF
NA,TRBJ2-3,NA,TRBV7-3,TGTGCCAGCAGCTCCCGCGGGGTTACTAGCACAGATACGCAGTATTTT,CASSSRGVTSTDTQYF